This T cell receptor beta chain was recovered during a study of OX40 agonist ivuxolimab in advanced cancers. V gave up 1 base and J gave up 6 bases; unmatched junction bases: 3. The CDR3 spans 16 residues. Per germline, CDR1 SGHTA and CDR2 FQGNSA. Study-wide findings and caveats: CD8+ T cells (on average) carried more expanded clones than CD4+ T cells.

About this clone: Antigen unknown.

The table came from immunoSEQ multiplex PCR; TCRdb's copy has only in-frame clones and leaves some out. The sample gives more than 65,000 clones, 85% of which show up once; about 0.83% is in the top ten. The specimen comprised CD4+ or CD8+ T cells sorted from blood, sampled in a trial of the OX40 agonist ivuxolimab. The chain has TRBV7-2 and TRBJ2-1, with 13 nucleotides matching TRBD2. This receptor was identified in an adult with an advanced solid tumor such as melanoma, head and neck, liver or kidney cancer. CDR3 in amino acids: CASSLGGLAGLNEQFF. The CDR3 DNA reads TGTGCCAGCAGCTTAGGGGGACTAGCGGGACTCAATGAGCAGTTCTTC.